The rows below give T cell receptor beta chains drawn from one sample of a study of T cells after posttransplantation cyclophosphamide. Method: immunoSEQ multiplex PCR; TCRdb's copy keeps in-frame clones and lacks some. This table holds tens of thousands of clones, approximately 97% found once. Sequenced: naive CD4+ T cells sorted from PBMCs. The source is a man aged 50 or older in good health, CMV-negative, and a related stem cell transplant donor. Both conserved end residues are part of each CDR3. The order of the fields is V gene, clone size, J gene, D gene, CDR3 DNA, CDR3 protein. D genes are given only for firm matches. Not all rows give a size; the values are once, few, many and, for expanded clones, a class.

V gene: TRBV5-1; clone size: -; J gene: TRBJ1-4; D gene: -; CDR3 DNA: TGCGCCAGCAGCTTGGACAGGATTCATGAAAAACTGTTTTTT; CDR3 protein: CASSLDRIHEKLFF
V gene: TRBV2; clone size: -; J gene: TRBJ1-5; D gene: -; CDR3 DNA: TGTGCCAGCAGTGAGATTGCAGGGTATCAGCCCCAGCATTTT; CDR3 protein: CASSEIAGYQPQHF
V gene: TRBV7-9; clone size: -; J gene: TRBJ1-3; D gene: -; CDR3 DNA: TGTGCCAGCAGCTTAGCAGGGGCTGGAAACACCATATATTTT; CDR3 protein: CASSLAGAGNTIYF
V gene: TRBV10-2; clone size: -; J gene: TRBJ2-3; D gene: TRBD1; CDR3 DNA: TGCGCCAGCAGAACAGGGGGCGCAGATACGCAGTATTTT; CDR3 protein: CASRTGGADTQYF
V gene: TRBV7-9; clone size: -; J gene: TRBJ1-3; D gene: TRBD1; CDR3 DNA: TGTGCCAGGAGACAGGGTCTGAGGTCTGGAAACACCATATATTTT; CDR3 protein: CARRQGLRSGNTIYF
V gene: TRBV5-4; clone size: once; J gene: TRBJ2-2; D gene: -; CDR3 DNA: TGTGCCAGCAGCTTGGGGGGGACTCCGAACACCGGGGAGCTGTTTTTT; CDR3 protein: CASSLGGTPNTGELFF
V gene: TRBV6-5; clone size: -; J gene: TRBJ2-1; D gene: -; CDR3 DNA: TGTGCCAGCAGTTCGGACTCTTGGCCGGGGAATGAGCAGTTCTTC; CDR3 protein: CASSSDSWPGNEQFF
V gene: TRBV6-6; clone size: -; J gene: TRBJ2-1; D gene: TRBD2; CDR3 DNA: TGTGCCAGCACTTTTAGCGGGGGCAATGAGCAGTTCTTC; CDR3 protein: CASTFSGGNEQFF
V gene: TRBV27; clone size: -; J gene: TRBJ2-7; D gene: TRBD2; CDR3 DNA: TGTGCCAGCGGCGGGACTAGCGTCTACGAGCAGTACTTC; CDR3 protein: CASGGTSVYEQYF
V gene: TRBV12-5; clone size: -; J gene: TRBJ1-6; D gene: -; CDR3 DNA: TGTGCTAGTGGTTCGCGGGACGGGAGGGATTCACCCCTCCACTTT; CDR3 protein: CASGSRDGRDSPLHF
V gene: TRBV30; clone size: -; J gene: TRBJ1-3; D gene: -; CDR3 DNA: TGTGCCTGGAGTGTCAGCTCTGGAAACACCATATATTTT; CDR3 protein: CAWSVSSGNTIYF